This T cell receptor (beta chain) comes out of a study of tumor-infiltrating lymphocytes in localized non-small cell lung cancer. Profiling relied on immunoSEQ multiplex PCR, and the TCRdb table lists in-frame clones only, not all of them. Of approximately 12,000 clones listed, 78% are singletons. The study, taken as a whole, reports: Different pieces of the same tissue went to different assays, confounding technical variation with intratumor heterogeneity.

In germline, CDR1 is MDHEN, CDR2 SYDVKM. Trimming removed 4 bases from V and 2 bases from J, with 22 bases in between. CDR3 length equals 18 residues. In the case of this clone: What it binds is not known.

The sequence came from a human donor with non-small cell lung cancer. The chain links TRBV28 to TRBJ2-3; TRBD2 is a possible D gene (6 bases). The sample consisted of lung tumor tissue. In nucleotides, the CDR3 is TGTGCCAGCAGTTCCATGGTCGGGAGCCACACCTTCACAGATACGCAGTATTTT. Protein product: CASSSMVGSHTFTDTQYF.